A selection of T cell receptor beta chains follows, all from one sample in a study of shared clonotypes between healthy human individuals. TCRdb's table, derived via immunoSEQ multiplex PCR, lists solely in-frame clones and lacks some. Among about 380,000 clones listed, about 96% were seen once. Sequencing was performed on memory CD8+ T cells sorted from blood. The receptor source for this set is a man aged 30-40 years in good health. Both conserved end residues are part of each CDR3. The order of the fields is clone size, D gene, V gene, J gene, CDR3 protein, CDR3 DNA. The D gene is left open where the match is weak. Size values are once, few and many counts, or a class for expanded clones, and some rows have none.

once	-	TRBV4-1	TRBJ2-5	CASSHLLVGKETQYF	TGCGCCAGCAGCCACCTGTTAGTGGGGAAGGAGACCCAGTACTTC
-	TRBD2	TRBV9	TRBJ2-2	CASRATSGRNTGELFF	TGTGCCAGCAGGGCGACTAGCGGGAGGAACACCGGGGAGCTGTTTTTT
-	TRBD2	TRBV7-9	TRBJ2-1	CASSSIAGPNEQFF	TGTGCCAGCAGCTCGATAGCGGGACCCAATGAGCAGTTCTTC
-	-	TRBV5-6	TRBJ2-5	CASSPGAGETQYF	TGTGCCAGCAGCCCCGGGGCGGGGGAGACCCAGTACTTC
-	-	TRBV30	TRBJ1-4	CAWSVPGRPSEKLFF	TGTGCCTGGAGTGTACCCGGCCGGCCGAGTGAAAAACTGTTTTTT
-	-	TRBV2	TRBJ1-5	CASRGDGSNQPQHF	TGTGCCAGCAGGGGGGACGGTAGCAATCAGCCCCAGCATTTT
-	-	TRBV10-2	TRBJ1-5	CASSEAGNQPQHF	TGCGCCAGCAGTGAGGCCGGAAATCAGCCCCAGCATTTT
once	TRBD2	TRBV28	TRBJ2-3	CASSFKGLAGGGTDTQYF	TGTGCCAGCAGTTTTAAAGGACTAGCGGGAGGAGGTACAGATACGCAGTATTTT
-	-	TRBV5-4	TRBJ1-2	CASSLAGSYTF	TGTGCCAGCAGCTTAGCGGGGAGCTACACCTTC
-	TRBD1	TRBV5-8	TRBJ1-5	CASSLDRGNQPQHF	TGTGCCAGCAGCTTGGACAGGGGGAATCAGCCCCAGCATTTT
-	-	TRBV18	TRBJ2-7	CASSPGYSYEQYF	TGTGCCAGCTCACCAGGCTACTCCTACGAGCAGTACTTC
-	-	TRBV19	TRBJ1-4	CASSFSLNEKLFF	TGTGCCAGTAGTTTCAGCCTAAATGAAAAACTGTTTTTT
-	-	TRBV2	TRBJ2-2	CASSGSLANTGELFF	TGTGCCAGCAGTGGGTCTCTAGCGAACACCGGGGAGCTGTTTTTT
-	-	TRBV6-5	TRBJ1-2	CASSYNNYGYTF	TGTGCCAGCAGTTACAATAACTATGGCTACACCTTC
-	-	TRBV6-5	TRBJ2-7	CASSYSTGYSYEQYF	TGTGCCAGCAGTTACTCGACAGGATACTCCTACGAGCAGTACTTC
once	-	TRBV5-6	TRBJ2-7	CASSLGQNSYEQYF	TGTGCCAGCAGCTTGGGACAGAACTCCTACGAGCAGTACTTC
-	-	TRBV28	TRBJ1-4	CASSFNGGGDEKLFF	TGTGCCAGCAGTTTCAATGGGGGAGGGGATGAAAAACTGTTTTTT
-	-	TRBV19	TRBJ1-5	CASSIRGINQPQHF	TGTGCCAGTAGTATAAGGGGCATCAATCAGCCCCAGCATTTT
-	-	TRBV7-9	TRBJ2-3	CASSLGRGGTDTQYF	TGTGCCAGCAGCTTAGGCAGGGGGGGCACAGATACGCAGTATTTT
-	TRBD2	TRBV6-6	TRBJ2-3	CASRSGTSQTDTQYF	TGTGCCAGCAGGTCCGGGACTAGCCAGACAGATACGCAGTATTTT
once	-	TRBV30	TRBJ2-1	CAWSEGLLYNEQFF	TGTGCCTGGAGTGAGGGCCTACTCTACAATGAGCAGTTCTTC
-	-	TRBV2	TRBJ1-2	CASSVTVGYTF	TGTGCCAGCAGCGTGACAGTGGGCTACACCTTC